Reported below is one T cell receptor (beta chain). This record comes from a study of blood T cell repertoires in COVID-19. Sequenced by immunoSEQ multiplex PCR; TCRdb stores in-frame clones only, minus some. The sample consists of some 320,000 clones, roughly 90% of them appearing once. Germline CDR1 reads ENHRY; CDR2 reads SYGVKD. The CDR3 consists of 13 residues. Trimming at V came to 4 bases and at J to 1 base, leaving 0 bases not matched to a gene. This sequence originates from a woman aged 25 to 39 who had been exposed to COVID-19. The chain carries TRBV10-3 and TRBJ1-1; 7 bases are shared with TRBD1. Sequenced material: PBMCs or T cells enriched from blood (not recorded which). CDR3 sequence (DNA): TGTGCCATCAGTGGACAGGGGAACACTGAAGCTTTCTTT. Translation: CAISGQGNTEAFF.